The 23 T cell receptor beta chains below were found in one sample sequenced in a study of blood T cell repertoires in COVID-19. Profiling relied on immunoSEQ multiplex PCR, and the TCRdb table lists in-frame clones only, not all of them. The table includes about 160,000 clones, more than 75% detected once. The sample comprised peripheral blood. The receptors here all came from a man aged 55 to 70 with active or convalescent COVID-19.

CDR3 in DNA: TGTGCCAGCAGTTTCTCGGGAAATCAGCCCCAGCATTTT. As protein: CASSFSGNQPQHF. This chain links TRBV12-3 or TRBV12-4 with TRBJ1-5; D gene uncertain. V was cut by 3 bases and J by 4 bases, with 7 bases left in between. The CDR3 loop spans 13 amino acids.

For the CDR3, the DNA is TGTGCCAGTAGCCTAACCGGGACAGGGACTCACGAGCAGTACTTC. Its translation is CASSLTGTGTHEQYF. The V gene is TRBV19, the J gene TRBJ2-7, with 9 bases aligning to TRBD1. The CDR3 spans 15 residues. CDR1 LNHDA and CDR2 SQIVND come from the germline V gene (reference sequence). With V trimmed by 6 bases and J by 5 bases, 11 bases remained unmatched.

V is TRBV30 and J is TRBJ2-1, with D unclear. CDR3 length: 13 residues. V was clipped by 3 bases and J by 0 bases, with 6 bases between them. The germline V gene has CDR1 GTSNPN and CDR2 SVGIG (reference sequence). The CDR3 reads CAWRQSSYNEQFF. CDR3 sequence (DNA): TGTGCCTGGAGACAGAGCTCCTACAATGAGCAGTTCTTC.

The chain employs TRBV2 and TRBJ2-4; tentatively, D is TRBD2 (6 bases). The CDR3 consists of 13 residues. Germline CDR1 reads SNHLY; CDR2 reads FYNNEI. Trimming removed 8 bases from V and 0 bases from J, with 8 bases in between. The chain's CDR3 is CASAGLAKNIQYF. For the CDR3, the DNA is TGTGCCAGCGCGGGACTAGCCAAAAACATTCAGTACTTC.

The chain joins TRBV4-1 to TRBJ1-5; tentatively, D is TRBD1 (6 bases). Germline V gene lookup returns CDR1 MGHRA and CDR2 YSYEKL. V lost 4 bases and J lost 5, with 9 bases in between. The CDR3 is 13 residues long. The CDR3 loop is CASSPQGYQPQHF. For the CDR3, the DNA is TGCGCCAGCAGCCCTCAGGGGTATCAGCCCCAGCATTTT.

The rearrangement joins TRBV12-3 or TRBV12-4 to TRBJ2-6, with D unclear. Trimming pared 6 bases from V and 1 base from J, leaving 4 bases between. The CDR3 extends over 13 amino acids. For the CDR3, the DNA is TGTGCCAGCAGGTCGTCTGGGGCCAACGTCCTGACTTTC. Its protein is CASRSSGANVLTF.

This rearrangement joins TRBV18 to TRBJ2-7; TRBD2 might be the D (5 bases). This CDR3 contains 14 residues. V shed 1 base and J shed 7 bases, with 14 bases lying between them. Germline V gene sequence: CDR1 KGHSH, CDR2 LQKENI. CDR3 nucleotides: TGTGCCAGCTCACCACAGGACTTCATTACGGAGCAGTACTTC. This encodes CASSPQDFITEQYF.

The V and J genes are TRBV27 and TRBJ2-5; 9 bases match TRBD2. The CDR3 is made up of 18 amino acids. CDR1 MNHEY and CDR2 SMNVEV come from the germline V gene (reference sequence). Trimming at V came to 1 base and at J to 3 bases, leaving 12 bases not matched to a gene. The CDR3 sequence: CASSLYPPTSGPKETQYF. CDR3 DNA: TGTGCCAGCAGTTTATACCCGCCGACTAGCGGACCGAAAGAGACCCAGTACTTC.

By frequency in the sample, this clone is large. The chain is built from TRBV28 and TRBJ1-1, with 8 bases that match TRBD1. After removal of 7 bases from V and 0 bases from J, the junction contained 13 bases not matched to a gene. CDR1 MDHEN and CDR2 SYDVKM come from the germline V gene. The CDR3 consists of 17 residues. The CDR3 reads CASNNDRGPLMNTEAFF. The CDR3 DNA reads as TGTGCCAGCAACAATGACAGGGGCCCTCTCATGAACACTGAAGCTTTCTTT.

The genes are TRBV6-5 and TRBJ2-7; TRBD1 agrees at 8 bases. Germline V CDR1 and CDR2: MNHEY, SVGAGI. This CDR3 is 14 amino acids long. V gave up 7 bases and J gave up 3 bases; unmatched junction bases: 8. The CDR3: CASKSGTGVYEQYF. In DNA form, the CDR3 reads TGTGCCAGCAAGTCCGGGACAGGTGTCTACGAGCAGTACTTC.

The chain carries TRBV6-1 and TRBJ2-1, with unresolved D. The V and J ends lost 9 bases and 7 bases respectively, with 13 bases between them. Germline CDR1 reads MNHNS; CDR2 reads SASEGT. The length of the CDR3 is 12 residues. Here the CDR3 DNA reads TGTGCCAGTTCCTGGGCCCAAAATGAGCAGTTCTTC. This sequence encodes CASSWAQNEQFF.

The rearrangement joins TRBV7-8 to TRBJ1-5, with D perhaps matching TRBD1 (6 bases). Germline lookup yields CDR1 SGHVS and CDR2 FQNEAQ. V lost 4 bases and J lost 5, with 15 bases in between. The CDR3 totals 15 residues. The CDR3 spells CASSSGEGHDQPQHF. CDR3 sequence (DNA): TGTGCCAGCAGCTCAGGGGAGGGGCATGATCAGCCCCAGCATTTT.

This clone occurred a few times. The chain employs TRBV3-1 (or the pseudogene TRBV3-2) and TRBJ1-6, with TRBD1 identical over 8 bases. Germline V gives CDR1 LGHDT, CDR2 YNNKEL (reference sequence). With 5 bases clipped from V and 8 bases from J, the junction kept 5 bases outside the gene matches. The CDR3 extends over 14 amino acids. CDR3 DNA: TGTGCCAGCAGCGGAGGACAGGGTGATTCACCCCTCCACTTT. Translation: CASSGGQGDSPLHF.

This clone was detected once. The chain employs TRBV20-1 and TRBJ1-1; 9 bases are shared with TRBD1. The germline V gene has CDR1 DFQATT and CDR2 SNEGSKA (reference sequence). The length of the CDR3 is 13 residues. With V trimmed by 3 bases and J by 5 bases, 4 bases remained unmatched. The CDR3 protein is CSASRDRGTEAFF. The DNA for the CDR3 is TGCAGTGCTAGTCGTGACAGGGGGACTGAAGCTTTCTTT.

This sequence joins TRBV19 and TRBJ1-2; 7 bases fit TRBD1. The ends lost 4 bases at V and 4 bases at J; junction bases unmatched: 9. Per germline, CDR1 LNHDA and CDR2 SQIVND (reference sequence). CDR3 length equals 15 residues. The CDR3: CASSKENRGAYGYTF. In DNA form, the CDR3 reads TGTGCCAGTAGTAAAGAAAACAGGGGCGCCTATGGCTACACCTTC.

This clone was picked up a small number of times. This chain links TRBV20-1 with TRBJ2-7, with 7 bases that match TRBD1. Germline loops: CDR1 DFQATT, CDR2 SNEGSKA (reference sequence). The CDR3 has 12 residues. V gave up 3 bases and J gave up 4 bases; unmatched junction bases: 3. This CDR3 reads CSASHRGYEQYF. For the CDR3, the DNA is TGCAGTGCTAGTCACAGGGGATACGAGCAGTACTTC.

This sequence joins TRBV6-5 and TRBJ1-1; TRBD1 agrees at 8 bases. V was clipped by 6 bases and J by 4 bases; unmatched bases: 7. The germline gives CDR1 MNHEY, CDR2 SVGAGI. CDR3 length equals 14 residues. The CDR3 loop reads CASRLNRGGTEAFF. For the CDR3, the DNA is TGTGCCAGCAGGCTGAACAGGGGGGGCACTGAAGCTTTCTTT.

The CDR3, as DNA: TGCAGTGCTAGTCCAACAGGGGGAATTGATCAGCCCCAGCATTTT. It yields the protein CSASPTGGIDQPQHF. This sequence joins TRBV20-1 and TRBJ1-5, with TRBD1 matching over 8 bases. Germline CDR1 reads DFQATT; CDR2 reads SNEGSKA (reference sequence). The junction had 9 bases not matched to a gene; V was cut back by 3 bases and J by 5 bases. There are 15 residues in the CDR3.

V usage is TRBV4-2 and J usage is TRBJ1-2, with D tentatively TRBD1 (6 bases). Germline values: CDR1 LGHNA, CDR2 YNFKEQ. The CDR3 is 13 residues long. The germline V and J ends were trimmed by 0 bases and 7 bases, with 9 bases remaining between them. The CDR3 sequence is CASSQEGGGGYTF. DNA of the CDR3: TGTGCCAGCAGCCAAGAAGGGGGGGGTGGCTACACCTTC.

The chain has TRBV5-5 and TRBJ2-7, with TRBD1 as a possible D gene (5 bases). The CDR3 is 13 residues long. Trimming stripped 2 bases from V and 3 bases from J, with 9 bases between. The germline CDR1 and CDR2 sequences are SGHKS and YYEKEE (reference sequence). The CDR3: CASSLRRDYEQYF. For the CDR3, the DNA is TGTGCCAGCAGCTTACGCAGGGACTACGAGCAGTACTTC.

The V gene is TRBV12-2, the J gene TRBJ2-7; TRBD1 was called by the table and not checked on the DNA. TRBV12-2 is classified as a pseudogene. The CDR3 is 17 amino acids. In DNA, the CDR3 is TGTGCAAGTCGCTTAGCAGCCCTCCGGGACAGACCCTACGAGCAGTACTTC. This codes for CASRLAALRDRPYEQYF.

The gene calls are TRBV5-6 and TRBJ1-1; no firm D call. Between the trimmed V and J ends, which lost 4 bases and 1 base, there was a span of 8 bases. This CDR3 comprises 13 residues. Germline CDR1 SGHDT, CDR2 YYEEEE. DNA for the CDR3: TGTGCCAGCAGCACGGGTCCGAACACTGAAGCTTTCTTT. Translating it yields CASSTGPNTEAFF. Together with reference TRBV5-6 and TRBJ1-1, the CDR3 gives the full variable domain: DAGVTQSPTHLIKTRGQQVTLRCSPKSGHDTVSWYQQALGQGPQFIFQYYEEEERQRGNFPDRFSGHQFPNYSSELNVNALLLGDSALYLCASSTGPNTEAFFGQGTRLTVV.

CDR3 in amino acids: CASSQLLQKPQHF. In DNA, the CDR3 is TGTGCCAGCAGCCAATTGCTCCAGAAGCCCCAGCATTTT. The V gene is TRBV16, the J gene TRBJ1-5, with D uncertain. CDR1 is KGHSY, CDR2 FQNENV, per germline. The CDR3 runs to 13 residues. Deletions cut 1 base from V and 8 bases from J, with 9 bases between. Looking up the rest from reference TRBV16 and TRBJ1-5 gives the full variable domain: GEEVAQTPKHLVRGEGQKAKLYCAPIKGHSYVFWYQQVLKNEFKFLISFQNENVFDETGMPKERFSAKCLPNSPCSLEIQATKLEDSAVYFCASSQLLQKPQHFGDGTRLSIL.